This T cell receptor beta chain came from a study of blood T cells in healthy people across ages. General study results and limits: Unsorted PBMCs prevented conclusive naive versus antigen-experienced comparison. A greater number of naive CD4+ cells and higher diversity distinguished long-lived donors from aged donors.

About this clonotype: Its antigen is currently unknown. One end of the junction does not line up with germline, which may come from a read error.

The CDR3 sequence is 13 residues long. Germline V lookup: CDR1 MDHEN, CDR2 SYDVKM. Primers used in a second PCR of about 7 to 12 cycles were a sample-barcoded 5' primer and a J-beta primer mix. Via MiXCR, TCRdb re-called the 5' RACE reads, giving one row per CDR3 protein. This table has 700,000 to 800,000 distinct CDR3 sequences, 35% to 45% appearing once. What was sequenced was blood. The receptor was isolated from a woman in her fifties or sixties in good health. This rearrangement joins TRBV28 to TRBJ1-2, with D maybe TRBD1 (6 bases). For the CDR3, the DNA is TGTGCCAGTACTATTCGGGGGGCCGATGGCCACACCTTC. Translated, it gives CASTIRGADGHTF.